The source of this T cell receptor (beta chain) is a study of blood T cell repertoires in COVID-19. Study context: In each case, the material was cDNA or gDNA derived from T cells, B-cell-depleted T cells, or PBMCs.

Authors' analysis steps: By means of reference gene primer amplification, nucleated cell counts were estimated. Repertoires were generated with immunoSEQ multiplex PCR, while TCRdb's copy carries only in-frame clones and drops some. The DNA was the basis for D and trimming; V, J and clone size are from that table. The data show 60,000 to 90,000 clones, with about four fifths seen just once and 3% to 4% held by the top ten. This TCR came from a man aged 50 to 60 with acute or convalescent COVID-19. The sequencing input was peripheral blood.

CDR3 nucleotides: TGTGCCAGTAAGGAGAGGAATTATAGCAATCAGCCCCAGCATTTT. It codes for CASKERNYSNQPQHF. The chain recombines TRBV19 with TRBJ1-5; D is uncertain. The CDR3 is 15 residues long. CDR1 is LNHDA and CDR2 is SQIVND in the germline V gene (reference sequence). V was shortened by 7 bases and J by 0 bases, with 13 bases between the two germline ends. The full variable domain, with the rest looked up from reference TRBV19 and TRBJ1-5, is DGGITQSPKYLFRKEGQNVTLSCEQNLNHDAMYWYRQDPGQGLRLIYYSQIVNDFQKGDIAEGYSVSREKKESFPLTVTSAQKNPTAFYLCASKERNYSNQPQHFGDGTRLSIL.